This entry lists 30 T cell receptor beta chains sequenced from one sample in a study of T-cell reconstitution after alpha-beta-depleted transplantation in children. Unique molecular identifiers were used in preparing the TCRbeta library. TCRdb processed the PCR reads anew with MiXCR; each CDR3 protein has one entry. The profile shows approximately 350,000 distinct CDR3 sequences, around 10% of them singletons. The sequencing used PBMCs from the stem cell graft donor, collected from the stem cell graft. The origin of the receptors is a human donor who donated a stem cell graft to a child with acute lymphoblastic leukemia.

The chain has TRBV3-1 and TRBJ2-2; 8 bases are shared with TRBD1. Germline V gene lookup returns CDR1 LGHDT and CDR2 YNNKEL (reference sequence). This CDR3 comprises 15 residues. The junction had 6 bases not matched to a gene; V was cut back by 8 bases and J by 1 base. This CDR3 reads CASQGAAMNTGELFF. The CDR3 DNA follows: TGTGCCAGCCAGGGGGCGGCCATGAACACCGGGGAGCTGTTTTTT.

This clonotype showed up many times. V and J are TRBV6-5 and TRBJ2-3, with 11 positions matching TRBD2. The germline V gene encodes CDR1 MNHEY and CDR2 SVGAGI. The CDR3 runs 18 residues. V shed 0 bases and J 6 bases; nucleotides not matched to a gene: 11. CDR3 DNA: TGTGCCAGCAGTTACTCGATTAGCGGGAGGGCCAGGGTTGATACGCAGTATTTT. Protein: CASSYSISGRARVDTQYF.

The gene calls are TRBV15 and TRBJ2-7; D call uncertain. The ends were cut back, 0 bases at V and 6 bases at J, with 9 bases in the middle. This CDR3 has 13 residues. The germline gives CDR1 LNHNV, CDR2 YYDKDF (reference sequence). The chain's CDR3 is CATSREVISEQYF. The CDR3 coding sequence is TGTGCCACCAGCAGAGAGGTGATCAGCGAGCAGTACTTC.

The chain is built from TRBV21-1 and TRBJ1-1; TRBD1, the table's D call, was not compared with the DNA. TRBV21-1 is a listed pseudogene. This CDR3 has 20 amino acids. Here the CDR3 reads CGSRPTGTGALIIMNTEAFF. DNA of the CDR3: TGTGGCAGCAGGCCCACCGGGACAGGGGCACTGATCATTATGAACACTGAAGCTTTCTTT.

This clonotype was counted many times. This CDR3 is missing its conserved last phenylalanine or tryptophan, likely due to a read error. Because the CDR3's place on the DNA is in doubt, the DNA is left out and the CDR3 is given as listed by TCRdb. CDR3 sequence reads: CASSPYTDTQY. This sequence joins TRBV7-2 and TRBJ2-3. Germline V gives CDR1 SGHTA, CDR2 FQGNSA. The CDR3 region is 11 residues in length, termini included.

This chain uses TRBV2 with TRBJ2-5; the D is unclear. Trimming took off 4 bases at V and 2 bases at J, with 5 bases between the two ends. The CDR3 extends over 12 amino acids. Germline V gene data show CDR1 as SNHLY and CDR2 as FYNNEI. The CDR3 DNA reads TGTGCCAGCAGTGGATCACAAGAGACCCAGTACTTC. Its translation: CASSGSQETQYF.

The chain joins TRBV4-3 to TRBJ2-3; D unresolved. The CDR3 covers 15 residues. The V gene lost 0 bases and the J gene lost 4 bases, with 11 bases spanning the gap. Germline CDR1 LGHNA, CDR2 YSLEER. CDR3 residues: CASSQDYGGADTQYF. The CDR3 DNA sequence: TGCGCCAGCAGCCAAGATTACGGTGGGGCAGATACGCAGTATTTT.

This clonotype was picked up many times. The chain has TRBV6-1 and TRBJ2-7; 15 positions agree with TRBD2. The CDR3 is made up of 19 amino acids. The V gene's germline CDR1 is MNHNS and CDR2 SASEGT. The ends lost 3 bases at V and 13 bases at J; junction bases unmatched: 22. The DNA for the CDR3 is TGTGCCAGCAGTGAGAGGGGGGGACTAGCGGGAGGAAGGGATACGAGCAATTACTTC. Its protein is CASSERGGLAGGRDTSNYF.

The V call is TRBV12-3 or TRBV12-4, the J call TRBJ2-4; D is ambiguous. CDR3 length: 14 residues. Trimming took off 7 bases at V and 1 base at J, with 11 bases between the two ends. This chain's CDR3 is CASTPQAAKNIQYF. As DNA, the CDR3 is TGTGCCAGCACCCCCCAAGCGGCCAAAAACATTCAGTACTTC.

The chain carries TRBV20-1 and TRBJ2-4, with 13 bases that match TRBD2. Germline CDR1 and CDR2: DFQATT and SNEGSKA (reference sequence). Trimming removed 0 bases from V and 2 bases from J; junction bases left unmatched: 4. The CDR3 has 17 residues. CDR3 DNA sequence: TGCAGTGCTAGAGATTGGGGACTAGCGGGATCCAAAAACATTCAGTACTTC. Translation: CSARDWGLAGSKNIQYF.

This clonotype was counted between two and nine times. The chain recombines TRBV27 with TRBJ1-5, with D hard to call. Germline V gene lookup returns CDR1 MNHEY and CDR2 SMNVEV (reference sequence). The CDR3 has 15 residues. The germline V and J ends were trimmed by 4 bases and 2 bases, with 12 bases remaining between them. The CDR3 nucleotides are TGTGCCAGCAGTTGGAGTCTCGGGGGCAATCAGCCCCAGCATTTT. Translated: CASSWSLGGNQPQHF.

This clonotype was detected only a few times. The rearrangement joins TRBV27 to TRBJ2-1, with unresolved D. Germline V CDR1 and CDR2: MNHEY, SMNVEV (reference sequence). Trimming removed 0 bases from V and 7 bases from J, with 10 bases in between. This CDR3 has 14 amino acids. The CDR3 here is CASSLSLQLNEQFF. CDR3 DNA: TGTGCCAGCAGTTTATCCTTGCAATTAAATGAGCAGTTCTTC.

Regarding this clonotype: The junction departs from germline at one end; a sequencing error may be responsible. This sequence joins TRBV7-9 and TRBJ2-3, with D maybe TRBD1 (5 bases). Germline V gene lookup returns CDR1 SEHNR and CDR2 FQNEAQ (reference sequence). The CDR3 runs 17 residues. The CDR3 loop is CASSLAANGAGTATQYF. The CDR3, as DNA: TGTGCCAGCAGCTTAGCGGCTAATGGGGCTGGAACAGCTACGCAGTATTTT. The complete variable domain, with remaining parts taken from reference TRBV7-9 and TRBJ2-3, reads DTGVSQNPRHKITKRGQNVTFRCDPISEHNRLYWYRQTLGQGPEFLTYFQNEAQLEKSRLLSDRFSAERPKGSFSTLEIQRTEQGDSAMYLCASSLAANGAGTATQYFGPGTRLTVL.

V usage is TRBV5-1 and J usage is TRBJ2-1, with D possibly being TRBD1 or TRBD2 (5 bases each). Germline V CDR1 and CDR2: SGHRS, YFSETQ. The V end was cut by 4 bases, the J end by 3 bases, with 14 bases between. The CDR3 loop spans 15 amino acids. The CDR3 bases are TGCGCCAGCAGCCTTGGTTGGGACCTCTACAATGAGCAGTTCTTC. Its translation: CASSLGWDLYNEQFF.

With regard to this clonotype: A much larger clone is a single base away; this may be a read error. This CDR3 reads CASSLRGGSYNVQFF. CDR3 coding DNA: TGTGCCAGCAGCTTACGAGGGGGCTCCTACAATGTGCAGTTCTTC. The chain combines TRBV7-9 with TRBJ2-1; 7 nucleotides match TRBD1. CDR1 SEHNR and CDR2 FQNEAQ come from the germline V gene (reference sequence). The CDR3 has 15 residues.

The chain combines TRBV20-1 with TRBJ1-6; no clear D. The CDR3 is made up of 17 amino acids. From germline, CDR1 is DFQATT and CDR2 SNEGSKA (reference sequence). The V and J ends lost 3 bases and 6 bases respectively, with 21 bases between them. In nucleotides, the CDR3 is TGCAGTGCTAGTGAGGCGGGAGGCGCTCCTACTAATTCACCCCTCCACTTT. It translates to CSASEAGGAPTNSPLHF.

This clonotype came up many times. V is TRBV5-1 and J is TRBJ2-7; TRBD1 matches at 8 bases. The ends lost 4 bases at V and 5 bases at J; junction bases unmatched: 8. The CDR3 covers 14 residues. The germline CDR1 and CDR2 sequences are SGHRS and YFSETQ. The CDR3 spells CASSPGGVRDEQYF. In DNA, the CDR3 is TGCGCCAGCAGCCCAGGGGGCGTTCGGGACGAGCAGTACTTC.

The rearrangement joins TRBV9 to TRBJ2-1; 9 bases agree with TRBD2. V was pared by 6 bases and J by 4 bases, with 11 bases of the junction left unmatched. This CDR3 spans 16 amino acids. The germline V gene encodes CDR1 SGDLS and CDR2 YYNGEE. The CDR3 coding sequence is TGTGCCAGCACTAAAGGGTTGCGGGAGGGATACAATGAGCAGTTCTTC. The encoded protein is CASTKGLREGYNEQFF.

Many counts were recorded for this clonotype. The junction departs from the called germline gene at one end, perhaps through a read error. V and J are TRBV3-1 and TRBJ2-5; D call uncertain. In germline, CDR1 is LGHDT, CDR2 YNNKEL (reference sequence). The length of the CDR3 is 10 residues. CDR3 nucleotide sequence: TGTGCCAGCAGACAAGAGACCCAGTACTTC. Its protein is CASRQETQYF.

The J gene is TRBJ1-4, the V gene TRBV20-1; D not certain. CDR3 length: 13 amino acids. Between the trimmed V and J ends, which lost 0 bases and 9 bases, there was a span of 11 bases. The germline CDR1 and CDR2 sequences are DFQATT and SNEGSKA (reference sequence). The CDR3 DNA reads TGCAGTGCTAGAGATATGGCTGGCCAAAAACTGTTTTTT. It encodes CSARDMAGQKLFF.

The chain joins TRBV11-2 to TRBJ2-1; 11 nucleotides line up with TRBD2. The CDR3 contains 17 residues. Germline lookup yields CDR1 SGHAT and CDR2 FQNNGV. J gave up 3 bases and V 9 bases, and 13 bases lay outside the gene matches. The CDR3 sequence is CASGRGLAGGNYNEQFF. CDR3 DNA: TGTGCCAGTGGCCGGGGGCTAGCGGGAGGAAACTACAATGAGCAGTTCTTC.

This chain joins TRBV12-3 or TRBV12-4 and TRBJ1-4; D possibly corresponds to TRBD1 (5 bases). This CDR3 region has 16 residues. V lost 5 bases to trimming and J lost 7 bases, with 20 bases between them. The CDR3, as DNA: TGTGCCAGCAGTAGATCGGGTGGCCAGGGACGTGAAAAACTGTTTTTT. Its translation: CASSRSGGQGREKLFF.

The table lists this clonotype with a few counts. V gene TRBV19 combines with J gene TRBJ1-1; no firm D call. The V gene's germline CDR1 is LNHDA and CDR2 SQIVND (reference sequence). This CDR3 is 13 amino acids long. V was shortened by 9 bases and J by 6 bases, with 17 bases between the two germline ends. The CDR3 is CASIQSMTSEAFF. The CDR3 nucleotides are TGTGCCAGCATACAGTCAATGACGTCTGAAGCTTTCTTT.

The chain is built from TRBV7-2 and TRBJ2-5; TRBD1 matches at 9 bases. The ends lost 6 bases at V and 5 bases at J; junction bases unmatched: 10. Per germline, CDR1 SGHTA and CDR2 FQGNSA. The CDR3 covers 15 residues. The CDR3 is CASRSTGGAWETQYF. CDR3 DNA sequence: TGTGCCAGCAGGTCTACAGGGGGCGCGTGGGAGACCCAGTACTTC. Complete variable domain (other parts from reference TRBV7-2 and TRBJ2-5): GAGVSQSPSNKVTEKGKDVELRCDPISGHTALYWYRQSLGQGLEFLIYFQGNSAPDKSGLPSDRFSAERTGGSVSTLTIQRTQQEDSAVYLCASRSTGGAWETQYFGPGTRLLVL.

There are a few counts of this clonotype. The J gene is TRBJ2-7, the V gene TRBV6-2 or TRBV6-3; D unresolved. Germline assignment: CDR1 MNHEY and CDR2 SVGEGT. This CDR3 region has 13 residues. Deletions cut 2 bases from V and 0 bases from J, with 5 bases between. For the CDR3, the DNA is TGTGCCAGCAGTTACGGAAACTCCTACGAGCAGTACTTC. This codes for CASSYGNSYEQYF.

This clonotype was detected only a few times. V usage is TRBV6-2 or TRBV6-3 and J usage is TRBJ2-7; tentative D call: TRBD1 (6 bases). The CDR3 spans 12 residues. The V gene lost 9 bases and the J gene lost 3 bases, with 12 bases spanning the gap. CDR1 MNHEY and CDR2 SVGEGT come from the germline V gene. CDR3 in amino acids: CARNRARYEQYF. The CDR3 DNA follows: TGTGCCAGAAACAGGGCGCGCTACGAGCAGTACTTC.

On this clonotype itself: An end of the junction differs from the germline gene, which may be a read error. V is TRBV7-7 and J is TRBJ2-1; D is tentatively TRBD1 or TRBD2 (5 bases each). Germline assignment: CDR1 SSHAT and CDR2 FNYEAQ (reference sequence). The CDR3 loop spans 17 amino acids. DNA for the CDR3: TGTGCTAGCAGCCCGGGGACCGGACCCAGCGCCTACAATGAGCAGTTCTTC. Protein product: CASSPGTGPSAYNEQFF.

The chain links TRBV19 to TRBJ1-4, with D possibly TRBD1 on 6 matching bases. CDR3 length equals 13 residues. The ends were cut back, 10 bases at V and 7 bases at J, with 16 bases in the middle. Germline V gene data show CDR1 as LNHDA and CDR2 as SQIVND (reference sequence). CDR3 loop: CATRPGAGEKLFF. The DNA of the CDR3 is TGTGCCACCAGGCCGGGGGCAGGTGAAAAACTGTTTTTT.

The V gene is TRBV11-3, the J gene TRBJ2-1; the D is unclear. CDR3 length: 16 amino acids. Germline-derived CDR1 and CDR2 are SGHNT and YENEEA. The V end was cut by 2 bases, the J end by 7 bases, with 18 bases between. The CDR3 sequence: CASSLRSSGPLNEQFF. The CDR3 DNA reads TGTGCCAGCAGCTTACGTTCTTCCGGGCCCCTTAATGAGCAGTTCTTC.

This clonotype was counted a few times. This CDR3 is CASSLLVGDGPSGQETQYF. Written as DNA, the CDR3 is TGTGCCAGCAGTTTATTGGTTGGTGATGGGCCCAGTGGCCAAGAGACCCAGTACTTC. The chain carries TRBV28 and TRBJ2-5; no clear D. The CDR3 sequence is 19 residues long. V lost 1 base to trimming and J lost 1 base, with 22 bases between them. Germline loops: CDR1 MDHEN, CDR2 SYDVKM.